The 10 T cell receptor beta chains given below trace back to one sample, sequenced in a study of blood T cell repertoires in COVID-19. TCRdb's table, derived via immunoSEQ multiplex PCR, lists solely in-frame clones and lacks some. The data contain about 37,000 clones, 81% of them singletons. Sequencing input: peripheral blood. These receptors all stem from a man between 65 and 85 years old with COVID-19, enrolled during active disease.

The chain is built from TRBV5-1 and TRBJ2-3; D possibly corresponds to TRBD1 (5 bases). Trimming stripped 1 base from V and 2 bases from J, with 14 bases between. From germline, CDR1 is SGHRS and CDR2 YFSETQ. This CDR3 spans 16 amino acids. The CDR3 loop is CASSLSGGANTDTQYF. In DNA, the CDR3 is TGCGCCAGCAGCTTGAGTGGTGGGGCAAACACAGATACGCAGTATTTT.

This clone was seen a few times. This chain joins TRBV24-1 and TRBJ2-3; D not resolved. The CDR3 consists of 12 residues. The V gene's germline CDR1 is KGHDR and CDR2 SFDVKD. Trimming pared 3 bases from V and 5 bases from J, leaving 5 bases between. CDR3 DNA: TGTGCCACCAGTGATAAGCTAGATACGCAGTATTTT. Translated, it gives CATSDKLDTQYF.

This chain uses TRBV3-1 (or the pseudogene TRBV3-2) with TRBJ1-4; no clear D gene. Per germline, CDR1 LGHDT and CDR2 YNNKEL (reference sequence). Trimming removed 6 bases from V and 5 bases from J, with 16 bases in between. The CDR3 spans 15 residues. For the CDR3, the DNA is TGTGCCAGCAGTCGGGCGGGGAATGAGAATGAAAAACTGTTTTTT. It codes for CASSRAGNENEKLFF.

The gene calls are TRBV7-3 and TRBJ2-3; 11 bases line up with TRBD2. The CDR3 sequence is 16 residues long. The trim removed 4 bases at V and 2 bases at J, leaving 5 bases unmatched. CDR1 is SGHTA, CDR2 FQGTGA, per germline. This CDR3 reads CASSSGTSGYTDTQYF. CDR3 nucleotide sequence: TGTGCCAGCAGCTCGGGGACTAGCGGATACACAGATACGCAGTATTTT.

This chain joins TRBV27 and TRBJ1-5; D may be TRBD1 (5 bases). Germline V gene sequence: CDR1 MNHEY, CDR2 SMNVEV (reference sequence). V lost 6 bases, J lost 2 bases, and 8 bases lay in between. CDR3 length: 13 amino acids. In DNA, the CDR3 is TGTGCCAGCAGAGACAGTCGCAATCAGCCCCAGCATTTT. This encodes CASRDSRNQPQHF.

CDR3 sequence reads: CASSRTLNTEAFF. The CDR3 DNA reads TGTGCCAGCAGCCGGACACTGAACACTGAAGCTTTCTTT. J is TRBJ1-1 and V is TRBV3-1 (or the pseudogene TRBV3-2); weak D call: TRBD1 (5 bases). CDR3 length equals 13 residues. Germline assignment: CDR1 LGHDT and CDR2 YNNKEL (reference sequence). V was pared by 4 bases and J by 0 bases, with 6 bases between.

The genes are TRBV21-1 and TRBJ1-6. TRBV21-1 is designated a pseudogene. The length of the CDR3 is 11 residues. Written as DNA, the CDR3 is TGTGCTTGGGAGAAAAATTCACCCCTCCACTTT. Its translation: CAWEKNSPLHF.

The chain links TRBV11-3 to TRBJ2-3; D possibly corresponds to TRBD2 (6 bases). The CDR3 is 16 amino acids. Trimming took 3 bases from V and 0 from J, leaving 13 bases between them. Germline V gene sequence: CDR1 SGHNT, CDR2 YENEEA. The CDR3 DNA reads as TGTGCCAGCAGCTTCTCCGGGAGTTTGAGCACAGATACGCAGTATTTT. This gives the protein CASSFSGSLSTDTQYF.

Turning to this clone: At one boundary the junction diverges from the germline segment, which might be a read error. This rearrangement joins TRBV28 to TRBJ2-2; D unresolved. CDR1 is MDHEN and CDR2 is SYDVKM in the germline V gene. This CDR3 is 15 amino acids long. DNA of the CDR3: TGTGCCAGCAGTTTAGGAGTAGTGAACGCCGGGGAGCTGTTTTTT. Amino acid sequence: CASSLGVVNAGELFF.

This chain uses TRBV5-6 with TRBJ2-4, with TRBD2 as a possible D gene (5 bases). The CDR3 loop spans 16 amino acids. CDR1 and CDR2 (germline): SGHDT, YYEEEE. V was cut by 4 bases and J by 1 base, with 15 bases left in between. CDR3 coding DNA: TGTGCCAGCAGCCCGATTAGGGAGCTGGCCAAAAACATTCAGTACTTC. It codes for CASSPIRELAKNIQYF.